This T cell receptor beta chain was sequenced in a study of blood T cell repertoires in COVID-19. The repertoire was sequenced with immunoSEQ multiplex PCR; TCRdb's copy has only in-frame clones and lacks some. The table has 200,000 or so clones, over 70% seen once; the top ten hold 15% to 20%. This CDR3 is 14 amino acids long. Germline V gene lookup returns CDR1 MNHEY and CDR2 SVGAGI. The ends lost 8 bases at V and 5 bases at J; junction bases unmatched: 10. The table lists this clone with many counts. The sample comprised peripheral blood. The clonotype was recovered from a man aged 55 to 70 with active or convalescent COVID-19. This chain joins TRBV6-5 and TRBJ2-5, with 8 bases that match TRBD1. This CDR3 reads CASGRGRAGETQYF. The DNA for the CDR3 is TGTGCCAGCGGCAGGGGGCGCGCGGGCGAGACCCAGTACTTC.